This section outlines one TCR beta chain sequence together with its context. CDR3 size: 15 residues. The junction had 6 bases not matched to a gene; V was cut back by 0 bases and J by 6 bases. Germline CDR1 is LGHNA and CDR2 is YNFKEQ. This sample stems from a study of blood T cell repertoires in COVID-19. Data came from immunoSEQ multiplex PCR; TCRdb stores just in-frame clones and leaves some out. Found here are about 270,000 clones, approximately 91% of them singletons; the top ten hold roughly 2.1%. This chain links TRBV4-2 with TRBJ2-5; 8 bases are a match to TRBD1. Sequenced material: peripheral blood. This receptor was identified in a man aged 50 or older with acute or convalescent COVID-19. The CDR3 protein is CASSQEAGTGQTQYF. CDR3 DNA sequence: TGTGCCAGCAGCCAAGAGGCAGGGACAGGCCAGACCCAGTACTTC.